What follows is one T cell receptor (beta chain) and its context. The antigen remains undetermined. The data originate from a study of cytomegalovirus exposure and HLA in healthy donors. Whole-study findings and limits: Subsequent analysis showed first-cohort TCR clusters tending to co-occur in 95 to 150 validation repertoires. The majority of TCR sequences were rare, yet some public TCRs appeared in many donors. Cytomegalovirus status was reportedly diagnosed by the classifier with high specificity and sensitivity. Listed as cytomegalovirus-associated were more than 150 TCR beta chains.

Germline V gene data show CDR1 as SGDLS and CDR2 as YYNGEE. Trimming stripped 5 bases from V and 6 bases from J, with 13 bases between. This CDR3 has 13 residues. Profiled with immunoSEQ multiplex PCR; TCRdb holds only in-frame clones, not every one. The sample includes approximately 210,000 clones, approximately 85% seen only once; the top ten take around 1.6%. The material sequenced was PBMCs. The chain uses TRBV9 and TRBJ2-3; D is unresolved. This receptor was obtained from a woman aged 18 to 35 in good health and CMV-seronegative. The CDR3 DNA reads TGTGCCAGCAGTGAGGTGCCGTACGATACGCAGTATTTT. It is translated as CASSEVPYDTQYF.